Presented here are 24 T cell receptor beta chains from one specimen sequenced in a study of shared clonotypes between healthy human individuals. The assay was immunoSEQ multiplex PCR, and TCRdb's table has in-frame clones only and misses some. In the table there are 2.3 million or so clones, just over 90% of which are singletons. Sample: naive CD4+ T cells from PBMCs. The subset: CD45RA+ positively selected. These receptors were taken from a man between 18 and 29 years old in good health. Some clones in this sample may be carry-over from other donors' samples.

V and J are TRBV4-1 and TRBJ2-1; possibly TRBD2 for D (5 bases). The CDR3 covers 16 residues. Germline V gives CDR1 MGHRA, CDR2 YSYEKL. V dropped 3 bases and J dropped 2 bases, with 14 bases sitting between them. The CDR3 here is CASSHLLAATYNEQFF. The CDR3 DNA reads TGCGCCAGCAGCCACCTTCTAGCTGCAACCTACAATGAGCAGTTCTTC.

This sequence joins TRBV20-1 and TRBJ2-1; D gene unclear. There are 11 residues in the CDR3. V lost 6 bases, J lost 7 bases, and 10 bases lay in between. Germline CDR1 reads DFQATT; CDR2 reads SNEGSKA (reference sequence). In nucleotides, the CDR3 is TGCAGTGCCCCCGAGGAGAATGAGCAGTTCTTC. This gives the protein CSAPEENEQFF.

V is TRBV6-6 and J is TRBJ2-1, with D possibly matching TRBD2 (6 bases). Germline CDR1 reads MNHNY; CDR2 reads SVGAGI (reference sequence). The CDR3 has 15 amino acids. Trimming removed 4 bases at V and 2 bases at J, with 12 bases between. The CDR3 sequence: CASSLLAPTYNEQFF. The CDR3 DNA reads TGTGCCAGCAGTTTGCTAGCGCCTACCTACAATGAGCAGTTCTTC.

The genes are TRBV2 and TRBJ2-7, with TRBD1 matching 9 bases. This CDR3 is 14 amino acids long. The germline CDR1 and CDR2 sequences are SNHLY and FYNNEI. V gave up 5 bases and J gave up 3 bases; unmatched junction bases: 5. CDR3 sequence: CASSTGTGFYEQYF. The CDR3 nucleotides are TGTGCCAGCAGTACCGGGACAGGGTTCTACGAGCAGTACTTC.

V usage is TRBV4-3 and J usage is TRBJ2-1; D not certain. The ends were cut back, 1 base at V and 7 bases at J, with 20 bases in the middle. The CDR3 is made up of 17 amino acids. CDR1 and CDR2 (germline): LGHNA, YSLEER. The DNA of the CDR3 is TGCGCCAGCAGCCAAGGTGCCGGGCTCCTCGGTCGGAATGAGCAGTTCTTC. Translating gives CASSQGAGLLGRNEQFF.

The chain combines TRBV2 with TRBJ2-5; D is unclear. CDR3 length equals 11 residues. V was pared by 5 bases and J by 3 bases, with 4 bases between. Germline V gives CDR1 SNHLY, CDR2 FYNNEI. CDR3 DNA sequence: TGTGCCAGCAGTCAAGAAGAGACCCAGTACTTC. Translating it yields CASSQEETQYF.

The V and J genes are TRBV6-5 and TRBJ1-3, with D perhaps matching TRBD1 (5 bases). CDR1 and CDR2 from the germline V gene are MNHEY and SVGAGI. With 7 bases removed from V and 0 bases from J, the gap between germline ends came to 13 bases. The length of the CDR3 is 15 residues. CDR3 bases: TGTGCCAGCATCCTACCAGGGAGCTCTGGAAACACCATATATTTT. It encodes CASILPGSSGNTIYF.

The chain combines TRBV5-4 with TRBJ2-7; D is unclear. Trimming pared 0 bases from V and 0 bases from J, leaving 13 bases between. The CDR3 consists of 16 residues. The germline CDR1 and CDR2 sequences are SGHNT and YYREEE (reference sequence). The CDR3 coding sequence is TGTGCCAGCAGCTTGGAGACTGCCCGCTCCTCCTACGAGCAGTACTTC. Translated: CASSLETARSSYEQYF.

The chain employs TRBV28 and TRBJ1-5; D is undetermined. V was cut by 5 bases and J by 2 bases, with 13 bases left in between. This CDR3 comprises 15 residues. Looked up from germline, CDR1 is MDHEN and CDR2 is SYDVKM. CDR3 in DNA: TGTGCCAGCAGTAGGCCCGGAGACGGCAATCAGCCCCAGCATTTT. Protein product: CASSRPGDGNQPQHF.

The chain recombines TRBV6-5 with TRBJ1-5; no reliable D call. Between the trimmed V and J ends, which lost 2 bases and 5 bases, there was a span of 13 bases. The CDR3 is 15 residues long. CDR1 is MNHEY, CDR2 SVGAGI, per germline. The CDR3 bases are TGTGCCAGCAGTTACCGGACTCCTGAGTATCAGCCCCAGCATTTT. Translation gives CASSYRTPEYQPQHF.

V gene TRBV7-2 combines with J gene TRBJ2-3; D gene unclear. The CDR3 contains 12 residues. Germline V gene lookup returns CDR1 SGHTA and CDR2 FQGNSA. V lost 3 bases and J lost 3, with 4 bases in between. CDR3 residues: CASSFKTDTQYF. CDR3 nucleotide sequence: TGTGCCAGCAGCTTTAAGACAGATACGCAGTATTTT.

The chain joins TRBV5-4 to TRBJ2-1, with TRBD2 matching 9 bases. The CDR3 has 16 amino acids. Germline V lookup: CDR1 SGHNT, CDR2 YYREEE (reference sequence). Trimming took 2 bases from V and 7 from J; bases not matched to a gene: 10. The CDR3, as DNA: TGTGCCAGCAGCTTTCAAGCTAGCGGGGCTGTAAATGAGCAGTTCTTC. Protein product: CASSFQASGAVNEQFF.

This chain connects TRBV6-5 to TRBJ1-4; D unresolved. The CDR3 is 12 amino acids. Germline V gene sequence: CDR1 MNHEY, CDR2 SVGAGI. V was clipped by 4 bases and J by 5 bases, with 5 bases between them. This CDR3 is CASSWQNEKLFF. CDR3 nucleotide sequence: TGTGCCAGCAGTTGGCAGAATGAAAAACTGTTTTTT.

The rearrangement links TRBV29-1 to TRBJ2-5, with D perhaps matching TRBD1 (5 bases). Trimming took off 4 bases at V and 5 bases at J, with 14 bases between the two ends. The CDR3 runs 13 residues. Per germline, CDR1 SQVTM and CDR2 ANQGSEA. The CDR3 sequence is CSVVRGNGETQYF. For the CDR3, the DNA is TGCAGCGTTGTTAGGGGCAACGGGGAGACCCAGTACTTC.

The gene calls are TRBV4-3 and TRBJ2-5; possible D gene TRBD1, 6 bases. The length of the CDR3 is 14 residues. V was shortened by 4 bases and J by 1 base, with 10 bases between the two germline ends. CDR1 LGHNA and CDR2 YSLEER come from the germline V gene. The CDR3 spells CASSLTGTQETQYF. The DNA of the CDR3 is TGCGCCAGCAGCCTTACAGGGACCCAAGAGACCCAGTACTTC.

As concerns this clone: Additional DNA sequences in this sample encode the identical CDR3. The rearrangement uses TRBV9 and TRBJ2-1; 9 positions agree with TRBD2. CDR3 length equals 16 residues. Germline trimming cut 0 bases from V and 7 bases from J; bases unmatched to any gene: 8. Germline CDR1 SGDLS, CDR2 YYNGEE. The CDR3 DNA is TGTGCCAGCAGCGTAGTGGGCGGGAGGGCCGGTAATGAGCAGTTCTTC. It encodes CASSVVGGRAGNEQFF.

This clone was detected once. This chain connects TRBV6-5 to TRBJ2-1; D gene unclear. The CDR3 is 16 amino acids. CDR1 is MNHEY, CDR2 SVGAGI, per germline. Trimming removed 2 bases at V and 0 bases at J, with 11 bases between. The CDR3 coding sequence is TGTGCCAGCAGTTACAGGATCCCTCCCTCCTACAATGAGCAGTTCTTC. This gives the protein CASSYRIPPSYNEQFF.

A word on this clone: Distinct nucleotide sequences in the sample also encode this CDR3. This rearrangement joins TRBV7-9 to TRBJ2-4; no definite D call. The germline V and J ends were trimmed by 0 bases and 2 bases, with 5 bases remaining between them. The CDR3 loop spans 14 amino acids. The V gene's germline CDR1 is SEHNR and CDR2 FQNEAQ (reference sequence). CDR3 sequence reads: CASSLAGSKNIQYF. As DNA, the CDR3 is TGTGCCAGCAGCTTAGCAGGGTCCAAAAACATTCAGTACTTC.

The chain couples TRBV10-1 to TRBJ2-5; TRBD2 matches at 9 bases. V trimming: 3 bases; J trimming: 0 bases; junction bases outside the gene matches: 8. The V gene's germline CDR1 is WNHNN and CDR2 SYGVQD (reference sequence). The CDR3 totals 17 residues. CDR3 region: CASSEWLAGRYQETQYF. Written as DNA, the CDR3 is TGCGCCAGCAGTGAATGGCTAGCGGGAAGGTACCAAGAGACCCAGTACTTC.

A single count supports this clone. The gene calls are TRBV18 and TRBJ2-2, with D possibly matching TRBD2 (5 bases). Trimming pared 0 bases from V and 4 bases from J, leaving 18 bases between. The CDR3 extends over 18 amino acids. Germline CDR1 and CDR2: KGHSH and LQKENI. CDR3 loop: CASSPPTWRAVGTGELFF. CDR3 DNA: TGTGCCAGCTCACCACCGACATGGCGGGCGGTAGGCACCGGGGAGCTGTTTTTT.

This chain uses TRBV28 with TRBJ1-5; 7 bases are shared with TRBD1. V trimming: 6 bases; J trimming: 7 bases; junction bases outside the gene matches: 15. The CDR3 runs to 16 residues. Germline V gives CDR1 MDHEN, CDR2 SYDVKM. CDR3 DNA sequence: TGTGCCAGCAGCACTCCAGGGGGTGGGGTTGTGCAGCCCCAGCATTTT. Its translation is CASSTPGGGVVQPQHF.

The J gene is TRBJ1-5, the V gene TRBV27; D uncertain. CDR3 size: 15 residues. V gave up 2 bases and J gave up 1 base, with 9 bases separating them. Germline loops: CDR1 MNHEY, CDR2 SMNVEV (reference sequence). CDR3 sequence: CASSLIARSNQPQHF. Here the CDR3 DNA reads TGTGCCAGCAGTTTAATCGCGAGGAGCAATCAGCCCCAGCATTTT.

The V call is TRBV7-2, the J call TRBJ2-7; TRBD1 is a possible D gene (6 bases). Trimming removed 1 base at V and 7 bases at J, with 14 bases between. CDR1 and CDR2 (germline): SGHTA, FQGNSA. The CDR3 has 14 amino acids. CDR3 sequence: CASSLGTAMGEQYF. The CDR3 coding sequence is TGTGCCAGCAGCTTAGGGACAGCCATGGGGGAGCAGTACTTC.

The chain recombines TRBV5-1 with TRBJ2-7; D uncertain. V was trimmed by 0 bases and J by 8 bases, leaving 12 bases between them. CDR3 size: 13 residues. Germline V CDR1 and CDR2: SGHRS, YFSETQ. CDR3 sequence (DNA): TGCGCCAGCAGCTTGGAACAGCCGGAGAAGCAGTACTTC. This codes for CASSLEQPEKQYF.